This entry describes one T cell receptor beta chain. The data were produced by immunoSEQ multiplex PCR, yet TCRdb's version contains in-frame clones alone and is incomplete. The sample contains over 200,000 clones, more than 80% of which appear only once. This specimen belongs to a study of blood T cell repertoires in COVID-19. The receptor comes from a man aged 35-49 years who had recovered from COVID-19. The specimen sequenced was PBMCs or T cells enriched from blood (not recorded which).

This chain's CDR3 is CASSIEPGAGSPLHF. Here the CDR3 DNA reads TGTGCCAGTAGTATAGAGCCAGGGGCAGGTTCACCCCTCCACTTT. The J gene is TRBJ1-6, the V gene TRBV19; tentatively, D is TRBD1 (6 bases). V lost 0 bases, J lost 9 bases, and 12 bases lay in between. CDR3 length equals 15 residues. CDR1 is LNHDA, CDR2 SQIVND, per germline (reference sequence).